The present T cell receptor beta chain was sequenced within a study of blood T cell repertoires in COVID-19. CDR1 is KGHDR, CDR2 SFDVKD, per germline. The V and J ends lost 0 bases and 7 bases, in that order; junction bases with no gene match: 5. The CDR3 has 17 amino acids. Here immunoSEQ multiplex PCR was the method, and the copy in TCRdb shows in-frame clones only, minus some. The sample records about 440,000 clones, about nine tenths being singletons. The TCR sequence derives from a woman aged 45-60 years with COVID-19, enrolled during active disease. The sample consisted of peripheral blood. This chain links TRBV24-1 with TRBJ2-1, with 13 bases matching TRBD2. In DNA form, the CDR3 reads TGTGCCACCAGTGATTTGCATGGGACTAGCGGGATAAATGAGCAGTTCTTC. Residues: CATSDLHGTSGINEQFF.